Listed here are 25 T cell receptor beta chains from one sample, sequenced in a study of T-cell reconstitution after alpha-beta-depleted transplantation in children. Preparation of the TCRbeta library was carried out with unique molecular identifiers. A single record per CDR3 protein comes from TCRdb applying MiXCR to the PCR reads. Of roughly 100,000 distinct CDR3 sequences detected, less than 6% appear once; the ten largest clones hold about 6%. The source material was PBMCs, mostly from graft donor cells, sampled 60 days after TCRalphabeta/CD19-depleted stem cell transplant. Receptors originate from a female patient between 2 and 15 years old who had a stem cell transplant for Fanconi anemia, so the T cells may come from the graft donor.

This clonotype was counted a few times. The CDR3 loop is CASSFSGTDTQYF. The CDR3 bases are TGTGCCAGCAGCTTCTCAGGGACAGATACGCAGTATTTT. The J gene is TRBJ2-3, the V gene TRBV7-9; D perhaps matches TRBD1 (5 bases). V lost 3 bases and J lost 3, with 7 bases in between. CDR3 size: 13 residues. Germline CDR1 reads SEHNR; CDR2 reads FQNEAQ (reference sequence).

This clonotype occurred many times. V is TRBV7-3 and J is TRBJ2-7; the match to TRBD1 covers 8 bases. The germline gives CDR1 SGHTA, CDR2 FQGTGA. J was trimmed by 2 bases and V by 6 bases; bases with no gene match: 3. The CDR3 is made up of 13 amino acids. The CDR3 reads CASSETGAYEQYF. CDR3 DNA: TGTGCCAGCAGTGAGACAGGGGCCTACGAGCAGTACTTC.

To note about this clonotype: One base away lies a much larger clone, so this may be a sequencing read error. Given the absence of the conserved phenylalanine or tryptophan at the CDR3 end, a read error is likely. J is TRBJ1-2 and V is TRBV5-6, with D hard to call. The CDR3 has 14 residues. V dropped 2 bases and J dropped 8 bases, with 16 bases sitting between them. Looked up from germline, CDR1 is SGHDT and CDR2 is YYEEEE. CDR3 amino acids: CASSFIEGINGYTY. The CDR3 DNA is TGTGCCAGCAGCTTCATTGAGGGCATCAACGGCTACACCTAC.

This clonotype was detected ten times or more. The gene calls are TRBV21-1 and TRBJ2-7; the DNA was not compared with TRBD1, the D call given in the table. TRBV21-1 represents a pseudogene. The CDR3 is 10 residues long. CDR3 protein: CASRQGEQYF. The CDR3 nucleotides are TGTGCCAGCAGACAGGGCGAGCAGTACTTC.

This clonotype was observed many times. The chain recombines TRBV28 with TRBJ2-6; D unclear. CDR1 is MDHEN and CDR2 is SYDVKM in the germline V gene. V lost 8 bases and J lost 0, with 14 bases in between. The CDR3 length is 16 residues. The DNA of the CDR3 is TGTGCCAGCGGAACAGTGAAGAGCTCTGGGGCCAACGTCCTGACTTTC. Translating gives CASGTVKSSGANVLTF.

This clonotype was recorded at least ten times. The rearrangement uses TRBV29-1 and TRBJ1-4; D is unclear. The germline V gene encodes CDR1 SQVTM and CDR2 ANQGSEA. This CDR3 contains 12 residues. Trimming shortened V by 3 bases and J by 3 bases, and 5 bases separated the two germline ends. CDR3 amino acids: CSVEGPNEKLFF. The CDR3, as DNA: TGCAGCGTTGAGGGCCCTAATGAAAAACTGTTTTTT.

The chain combines TRBV5-5 with TRBJ1-2; D is undetermined. V lost 4 bases and J lost 4, with 17 bases in between. Germline CDR1 and CDR2: SGHKS and YYEKEE (reference sequence). The CDR3 contains 15 residues. CDR3 loop: CASSPRGPRGYGYTF. DNA of the CDR3: TGTGCCAGCAGCCCCCGTGGGCCTCGAGGCTATGGCTACACCTTC.

This clonotype has at least ten counts. The chain recombines TRBV13 with TRBJ2-3; maybe TRBD2 (5 bases). Trimming took off 5 bases at V and 3 bases at J, with 15 bases between the two ends. CDR1 is PRHDT and CDR2 is FYEKMQ in the germline V gene (reference sequence). The CDR3 extends over 15 amino acids. CDR3 in DNA: TGTGCCAGCAGCCGTAGGATGACTATTACAGATACGCAGTATTTT. Encoded protein: CASSRRMTITDTQYF.

This clonotype was seen a handful of times. The rearrangement joins TRBV5-8 to TRBJ2-7; 10 positions match TRBD2. The trim removed 5 bases at V and 5 bases at J, leaving 7 bases unmatched. CDR1 and CDR2 (germline): SGHTS, YDEGEE. The CDR3 sequence is 14 residues long. The CDR3 region is CASRPSGRANEQYF. CDR3 coding DNA: TGTGCCAGCAGGCCGAGCGGGAGGGCGAACGAGCAGTACTTC.

This clonotype occurred many times. The rearrangement links TRBV5-8 to TRBJ2-1; 7 nucleotides line up with TRBD1. This CDR3 spans 17 amino acids. CDR1 is SGHTS and CDR2 is YDEGEE in the germline V gene. J gave up 0 bases and V 4 bases, and 10 bases lay outside the gene matches. The CDR3 DNA reads as TGTGCCAGCAGCGTCAACAGGGGATTTGGCTCCTACAATGAGCAGTTCTTC. This codes for CASSVNRGFGSYNEQFF.

This sequence joins TRBV20-1 and TRBJ2-1; 11 bases line up with TRBD2. Per the germline V gene, CDR1 is DFQATT and CDR2 is SNEGSKA (reference sequence). The V gene end was trimmed by 6 bases and the J gene end by 10 bases; junction bases not matched to a gene: 5. This CDR3 is built from 12 residues. The CDR3 protein is CSARTSGREQFF. The CDR3 DNA follows: TGCAGTGCGAGGACTAGCGGGCGGGAGCAGTTCTTC.

This clonotype has ten or more counts. CDR3 sequence (DNA): TGTGCCACCAGTGCCGGGGGGCGTTTTACCGGGGAGCTGTTTTTT. Translated: CATSAGGRFTGELFF. The chain couples TRBV24-1 to TRBJ2-2; D is possibly TRBD2 (7 bases). The length of the CDR3 is 15 residues. Trimming stripped 5 bases from V and 5 bases from J, with 14 bases between. CDR1 is KGHDR, CDR2 SFDVKD, per germline.

This clonotype was observed many times. The rearrangement joins TRBV12-3 or TRBV12-4 to TRBJ2-7, with TRBD1 matching 9 bases. J gave up 7 bases and V 3 bases, and 1 base lay outside the gene matches. The CDR3 runs 12 residues. This CDR3 is CASSLGTGEQYF. The CDR3 nucleotides read TGTGCCAGCAGTTTGGGGACAGGGGAGCAGTACTTC.

V is TRBV5-1 and J is TRBJ2-3, with 8 bases that match TRBD1. The CDR3 covers 11 residues. Germline V gene lookup returns CDR1 SGHRS and CDR2 YFSETQ. Trimming cost V 4 bases and J 15 bases; bases outside gene matches: 7. In nucleotides, the CDR3 is TGCGCCAGCAGCCTGGACAGGGTGAAATATTTT. This sequence encodes CASSLDRVKYF.

This clonotype was seen many times. The gene calls are TRBV6-5 and TRBJ2-5; D not resolved. V lost 0 bases to trimming and J lost 4 bases, with 15 bases between them. The CDR3 covers 16 residues. Germline CDR1 is MNHEY and CDR2 is SVGAGI. Written as DNA, the CDR3 is TGTGCCAGCAGTTACTCCAGGCAGCTTTTGAGAGAGACCCAGTACTTC. Amino acids: CASSYSRQLLRETQYF.

This clonotype was recorded many times. The V gene is TRBV5-1, the J gene TRBJ2-2; no reliable D call. CDR1 is SGHRS and CDR2 is YFSETQ in the germline V gene. V was trimmed by 0 bases and J by 4 bases, leaving 16 bases between them. The CDR3 length is 17 residues. DNA for the CDR3: TGCGCCAGCAGCTTGGGATCGGTGATAGTGGCCACCGGGGAGCTGTTTTTT. Its translation: CASSLGSVIVATGELFF.

This sequence joins TRBV20-1 and TRBJ2-5; 13 bases are shared with TRBD2. CDR3 size: 15 residues. The J segment lost 3 bases and the V segment lost 6 bases, leaving 7 bases of the junction unmatched. Germline V gene data show CDR1 as DFQATT and CDR2 as SNEGSKA (reference sequence). CDR3 DNA sequence: TGCAGTGCGGCCCCCGGGACTAGCGGGGAAGAGACCCAGTACTTC. Its translation: CSAAPGTSGEETQYF.

This clonotype was counted many times. The V gene is TRBV10-3, the J gene TRBJ2-2; 9 bases match TRBD2. The CDR3 loop spans 15 amino acids. CDR1 and CDR2 (germline): ENHRY, SYGVKD. The ends lost 2 bases at V and 6 bases at J; junction bases unmatched: 4. CDR3 in amino acids: CAISEIGLAPGELFF. The CDR3 nucleotides read TGTGCCATCAGTGAGATAGGACTAGCGCCCGGGGAGCTGTTTTTT.

This clonotype appeared many times. This chain joins TRBV7-8 and TRBJ2-1; D is undetermined. Trimming took off 5 bases at V and 11 bases at J, with 16 bases between the two ends. The germline CDR1 and CDR2 sequences are SGHVS and FQNEAQ. This CDR3 is 13 amino acids long. The CDR3 loop reads CASSLTPGYKQFF. The CDR3 DNA reads TGTGCCAGCAGCCTAACGCCCGGGTACAAGCAGTTCTTC.

A remark on this clonotype: It may be a read error: a sequence one base away is much more abundant. Because the CDR3 is missing its conserved closing phenylalanine or tryptophan, this is likely a read error. The CDR3 here is CSASPLETRIFLYEQYC. CDR3 nucleotides: TGCAGTGCTAGCCCCCTTGAGACTAGGATTTTCCTTTACGAGCAGTACTGC. The genes are TRBV20-1 and TRBJ2-7, with D possibly matching TRBD2 (6 bases). Germline CDR1 and CDR2: DFQATT and SNEGSKA (reference sequence). V gave up 3 bases and J gave up 4 bases, with 25 bases separating them. The CDR3 is 17 residues long.

Concerning this clonotype: Since a much larger clone is just one base distant, this may be a read error. The conserved final phenylalanine or tryptophan is absent from the CDR3, which likely points to a read error. V usage is TRBV7-9 and J usage is TRBJ2-2; D call uncertain. This CDR3 contains 13 residues. V shed 4 bases and J shed 6 bases, with 9 bases lying between them. The germline CDR1 and CDR2 sequences are SEHNR and FQNEAQ (reference sequence). CDR3 bases: TGTGCCAGCAGCTATATAGCCCCCGGGGAGCTGTTTTAT. Its protein product is CASSYIAPGELFY.

Ten or more counts support this clonotype. The chain uses TRBV19 and TRBJ2-7; 9 bases match TRBD1. Germline CDR1 and CDR2: LNHDA and SQIVND (reference sequence). Germline trimming cut 3 bases from V and 1 base from J; bases unmatched to any gene: 13. The CDR3 has 18 residues. The CDR3 nucleotides read TGTGCCAGTAGTATTGGCCCGGGACAGGGCATCCCATCCTACGAGCAGTACTTC. Translation: CASSIGPGQGIPSYEQYF.

The CDR3 is CASSGDRDQGYTF. The CDR3 DNA reads TGTGCCAGTAGTGGTGACAGGGATCAAGGCTACACCTTC. The J gene is TRBJ1-2, the V gene TRBV19; 7 nucleotides line up with TRBD1. Trimming cost V 5 bases and J 8 bases; bases outside gene matches: 8. The germline gives CDR1 LNHDA, CDR2 SQIVND (reference sequence). The CDR3 runs to 13 residues.

There are many counts of this clonotype. V is TRBV5-1 and J is TRBJ2-2; possibly TRBD2 for D (5 bases). V lost 1 base and J 5 bases, leaving 12 bases between the germline ends. Germline assignment: CDR1 SGHRS and CDR2 YFSETQ. The CDR3 length is 15 residues. CDR3 sequence reads: CASSLSTPGTGELFF. CDR3 coding DNA: TGCGCCAGCAGCTTGTCTACCCCGGGGACCGGGGAGCTGTTTTTT.

This clonotype was counted at least ten times. The chain combines TRBV5-5 with TRBJ1-2; D may be TRBD1 (5 bases). Germline lookup yields CDR1 SGHKS and CDR2 YYEKEE (reference sequence). The CDR3 sequence is 13 residues long. The V gene lost 0 bases and the J gene lost 2 bases, with 5 bases spanning the gap. DNA for the CDR3: TGTGCCAGCAGCTTGGAGGGGAACTATGGCTACACCTTC. It specifies CASSLEGNYGYTF.